The 28 T cell receptor beta chains below come from one sample, sequenced in a study of T cells in Graves' hyperthyroidism and ophthalmopathy. Amplification of TCR beta CDR3 regions used RNA as the template. HTBI primers drove first-round RT-PCR of the TCR CDR3. TCRdb processed the multiplex PCR reads anew with MiXCR; each CDR3 protein has one entry. The sample carries 310,000 or so distinct CDR3 sequences, over 15% recorded once. The sample taken for sequencing was blood. These receptors were obtained from a woman aged 55-69 years with Graves' ophthalmopathy.

This clonotype showed up many times. The V and J genes are TRBV28 and TRBJ1-2; weak D call: TRBD1 (6 bases). Per germline, CDR1 MDHEN and CDR2 SYDVKM. This CDR3 has 15 amino acids. Trimming left V 8 bases short and J 0 bases short, with 16 bases between. CDR3 loop: CASSEGGTSNYGYTF. In nucleotides, the CDR3 is TGTGCCAGCTCCGAGGGGGGGACTTCTAACTATGGCTACACCTTC.

This clonotype was observed many times. The gene calls are TRBV11-2 and TRBJ2-1, with TRBD2 as a possible D gene (5 bases). In germline, CDR1 is SGHAT, CDR2 FQNNGV. V was cut by 5 bases and J by 9 bases, with 11 bases left in between. The CDR3 is 12 amino acids. The CDR3 nucleotides are TGTGCCAGCAGCATTCCGGGGTCTGAGCAGTTCTTC. It yields the protein CASSIPGSEQFF.

This sequence joins TRBV11-2 and TRBJ1-4; 8 positions match TRBD1. The CDR3 contains 15 residues. Losses at the gene ends were 5 bases for V and 5 bases for J; bases not matched to a gene: 7. Germline V gene lookup returns CDR1 SGHAT and CDR2 FQNNGV. CDR3 protein: CASSHEAGGNEKLFF. CDR3 in DNA: TGTGCCAGCAGCCATGAAGCAGGGGGCAATGAAAAACTGTTTTTT. Combining the CDR3 with reference TRBV11-2 and TRBJ1-4 gives the whole variable domain EAGVAQSPRYKIIEKRQSVAFWCNPISGHATLYWYQQILGQGPKLLIQFQNNGVVDDSQLPKDRFSAERLKGVDSTLKIQPAKLEDSAVYLCASSHEAGGNEKLFFGSGTQLSVL.

V is TRBV11-2 and J is TRBJ2-5; 14 bases match TRBD2. CDR3 length equals 19 residues. Trimming cost V 2 bases and J 4 bases; bases outside gene matches: 12. CDR1 is SGHAT, CDR2 FQNNGV, per germline. The CDR3 bases are TGTGCCAGCAGCTTATTAGGGGCCGGGACTAGCGGGAGAAGAGAGACCCAGTACTTC. Protein: CASSLLGAGTSGRRETQYF.

For the CDR3, the DNA is TGTGCCACCAGCAGCAAAGGAGCTAAGAATGAGCAGTTCTTC. Translation gives CATSSKGAKNEQFF. J is TRBJ2-1 and V is TRBV15; D gene unclear. CDR1 and CDR2 (germline): LNHNV, YYDKDF (reference sequence). V was trimmed by 3 bases and J by 7 bases, leaving 13 bases between them. The CDR3 spans 14 residues.

This clonotype appeared a single time. The rearrangement uses TRBV20-1 and TRBJ2-5; TRBD2 is a possible D gene (6 bases). The germline V gene encodes CDR1 DFQATT and CDR2 SNEGSKA (reference sequence). V was clipped by 0 bases and J by 2 bases, with 16 bases between them. The CDR3 length is 16 residues. CDR3 protein: CSARDRVSGKQETQYF. Here the CDR3 DNA reads TGCAGTGCTAGAGATCGGGTTAGCGGAAAACAAGAGACCCAGTACTTC.

This clonotype was observed at least ten times. The genes are TRBV10-3 and TRBJ1-2, with D perhaps TRBD1 (5 bases). The CDR3 spans 15 residues. CDR1 is ENHRY and CDR2 is SYGVKD in the germline V gene. V gave up 2 bases and J gave up 0 bases, with 10 bases separating them. Here the CDR3 reads CAISERRVSNYGYTF. For the CDR3, the DNA is TGTGCCATCAGTGAGCGCAGGGTTTCTAACTATGGCTACACCTTC.

This clonotype was seen a few times. Possible read error: a much larger clone is one base away. The genes are TRBV2 and TRBJ1-5; 10 positions match TRBD1. The trim removed 6 bases at V and 7 bases at J, leaving 3 bases unmatched. The CDR3 is 13 amino acids. In germline, CDR1 is SNHLY, CDR2 FYNNEI. In DNA form, the CDR3 reads TGTGCCAGCAGCGGGACAGGGGAACAGCCCCAGCATTTT. It encodes CASSGTGEQPQHF.

Notes on this clonotype: A much larger clone sits a single nucleotide away, making a read error possible. The chain employs TRBV2 and TRBJ1-5; 7 bases fit TRBD1. The CDR3 covers 15 residues. Looked up from germline, CDR1 is SNHLY and CDR2 is FYNNEI. CDR3 DNA sequence: TGTGCCAGCAGCTCGGGACAGCATAGCAGTCAGCCCCAGCATTTT. Its translation is CASSSGQHSSQPQHF.

The chain has TRBV6-1 and TRBJ2-2; perhaps TRBD1 as D (5 bases). CDR1 and CDR2 (germline): MNHNS, SASEGT. Trimming cost V 5 bases and J 3 bases, with 13 bases left between them. This CDR3 has 15 residues. In DNA, the CDR3 is TGTGCCAGCAGTCACGACAGACTCTACACCGGGGAGCTGTTTTTT. Its protein is CASSHDRLYTGELFF.

This clonotype was picked up many times. The gene calls are TRBV28 and TRBJ1-6; D not certain. Germline V CDR1 and CDR2: MDHEN, SYDVKM. The ends were cut back, 6 bases at V and 5 bases at J, with 11 bases in the middle. The CDR3 consists of 14 residues. For the CDR3, the DNA is TGTGCCAGCAGGAGCCCGGGCAATAATTCACCCCTCCACTTT. Translation gives CASRSPGNNSPLHF.

The CDR3 nucleotides read TGTGCCACAGCCCGCCGGTCAGGGCAGTTCTTC. It specifies CATARRSGQFF. The rearrangement uses TRBV2 and TRBJ2-1; D unclear. Germline CDR1 and CDR2: SNHLY and FYNNEI. CDR3 length: 11 residues. Between the trimmed V and J ends, which lost 10 bases and 12 bases, there was a span of 16 bases.

This sequence joins TRBV25-1 and TRBJ1-2; possibly TRBD1 for D (5 bases). This CDR3 spans 16 amino acids. Deletions cut 5 bases from V and 0 bases from J, with 16 bases between. Germline values: CDR1 MGHDK, CDR2 SYGVNS. The CDR3 reads CASSSPDPGPNYGYTF. CDR3 bases: TGTGCCAGCAGTTCGCCCGACCCGGGACCTAACTATGGCTACACCTTC.

In this sample, this clonotype turned up many times. V usage is TRBV10-3 and J usage is TRBJ1-5; TRBD1 matches at 8 bases. The V gene end was trimmed by 5 bases and the J gene end by 6 bases; junction bases not matched to a gene: 6. Germline assignment: CDR1 ENHRY and CDR2 SYGVKD. The CDR3 is made up of 14 amino acids. For the CDR3, the DNA is TGTGCCATCAGTAAGGACAGGGACGGTCAGCCCCAGCATTTT. Its translation is CAISKDRDGQPQHF.

There are many counts of this clonotype. The chain joins TRBV30 to TRBJ1-2; D not resolved. The V end was cut by 0 bases, the J end by 10 bases, with 18 bases between. The CDR3 runs to 14 residues. Looked up from germline, CDR1 is GTSNPN and CDR2 is SVGIG (reference sequence). The DNA of the CDR3 is TGTGCCTGGAGTGTAGGTAGCACCCTTCTTGTCTACACCTTC. Its translation is CAWSVGSTLLVYTF.

In this sample, this clonotype turned up a few times. This chain joins TRBV24-1 and TRBJ2-3; 11 bases fit TRBD2. V lost 2 bases to trimming and J lost 0 bases; unmatched junction nucleotides: 3. Germline-derived CDR1 and CDR2 are KGHDR and SFDVKD. This CDR3 spans 17 amino acids. CDR3 in amino acids: CATSDWGLAESTDTQYF. For the CDR3, the DNA is TGTGCCACCAGTGATTGGGGACTAGCGGAGAGCACAGATACGCAGTATTTT.

This clonotype was counted a few times. The chain combines TRBV5-1 with TRBJ1-6, with 11 positions matching TRBD1. J lost 9 bases, V lost 6 bases, and 8 bases had no gene match. The length of the CDR3 is 15 residues. CDR1 and CDR2 (germline): SGHRS, YFSETQ. CDR3 DNA sequence: TGCGCCAGCACCCCCGGACAGGGGGCAGGTTCACCCCTCCACTTT. Translated: CASTPGQGAGSPLHF.

This clonotype was recorded at least ten times. The chain couples TRBV6-2 or TRBV6-3 to TRBJ1-5; D is unresolved. V shed 6 bases and J shed 4 bases, with 13 bases lying between them. The V gene's germline CDR1 is MNHEY and CDR2 SVGEGT. The CDR3 spans 14 residues. The CDR3 DNA reads as TGTGCCAGCAGGGGTGATGGTGGGAATCAGCCCCAGCATTTT. Protein sequence: CASRGDGGNQPQHF.

Many counts were recorded for this clonotype. The V gene is TRBV6-1, the J gene TRBJ2-1, with 9 bases lining up with TRBD2. This CDR3 comprises 18 residues. The germline V gene has CDR1 MNHNS and CDR2 SASEGT. The junction had 15 bases not matched to a gene; V was cut back by 5 bases and J by 4 bases. The CDR3 protein is CASSSHQAGLAKYNEQFF. The CDR3 DNA follows: TGTGCCAGCAGTTCTCACCAAGCGGGACTAGCAAAATACAATGAGCAGTTCTTC.

The chain has TRBV27 and TRBJ2-1, with a weak D call TRBD2 (6 bases). The V end was cut by 2 bases, the J end by 8 bases, with 19 bases between. Germline V lookup: CDR1 MNHEY, CDR2 SMNVEV (reference sequence). The CDR3 is made up of 16 amino acids. As DNA, the CDR3 is TGTGCCAGCAGTTTACTCCGGGACTGGAGTCGCGATGAGCAGTTCTTC. This sequence encodes CASSLLRDWSRDEQFF.

In this sample, this clonotype turned up many times. The gene calls are TRBV25-1 and TRBJ1-1, with 7 bases lining up with TRBD1. Germline CDR1 and CDR2: MGHDK and SYGVNS. The J segment lost 3 bases and the V segment lost 3 bases, leaving 7 bases of the junction unmatched. The CDR3 covers 15 residues. In DNA, the CDR3 is TGTGCCAGCAGTGACGAACAGGGGTTGGACACTGAAGCTTTCTTT. Protein sequence: CASSDEQGLDTEAFF. Together with reference TRBV25-1 and TRBJ1-1, the CDR3 gives the full variable domain: EADIYQTPRYLVIGTGKKITLECSQTMGHDKMYWYQQDPGMELHLIHYSYGVNSTEKGDLSSESTVSRIRTEHFPLTLESARPSHTSQYLCASSDEQGLDTEAFFGQGTRLTVV.

Ten or more counts support this clonotype. The V gene is TRBV20-1, the J gene TRBJ1-2; D is perhaps TRBD1 (5 bases). The CDR3 totals 12 residues. Germline-derived CDR1 and CDR2 are DFQATT and SNEGSKA (reference sequence). V lost 6 bases and J 6 bases, leaving 14 bases between the germline ends. The CDR3 sequence: CSAWASGDGYTF. CDR3 bases: TGCAGTGCGTGGGCCTCGGGGGATGGCTACACCTTC.

V and J are TRBV6-1 and TRBJ2-7; a possible D gene is TRBD1 (6 bases). Per germline, CDR1 MNHNS and CDR2 SASEGT. This CDR3 is built from 14 residues. V gave up 5 bases and J gave up 6 bases, with 17 bases separating them. This CDR3 is CASSPGTIGLEQYF. DNA of the CDR3: TGTGCCAGCAGTCCCGGGACAATAGGTCTCGAGCAGTACTTC.

This chain joins TRBV19 and TRBJ2-2; no clear D gene. Trimming pared 6 bases from V and 4 bases from J, leaving 12 bases between. The CDR3 totals 14 residues. Germline V gene sequence: CDR1 LNHDA, CDR2 SQIVND (reference sequence). The CDR3 DNA reads as TGTGCCAGTAGGCTAAGCCAGACCACCGGGGAGCTGTTTTTT. Residues: CASRLSQTTGELFF.

About this clonotype: This may come from a read error, since a much larger clone is one base off. This chain links TRBV12-3 or TRBV12-4 with TRBJ1-5; 7 bases are a match to TRBD1. There are 17 residues in the CDR3. DNA of the CDR3: TGTGTCAGCAGCAACCTTGAACAGGGGTTCCCCAATCAGCCCCAGCATTTT. Its protein is CVSSNLEQGFPNQPQHF.

This clonotype appeared many times. The chain couples TRBV11-3 to TRBJ2-3, with a weak D call TRBD1 (6 bases). Trimming shortened V by 5 bases and J by 1 base, and 13 bases separated the two germline ends. CDR3 length: 15 amino acids. In germline, CDR1 is SGHNT, CDR2 YENEEA. CDR3 sequence reads: CASSPGAGGTDTQYF. The CDR3 region has the DNA TGTGCCAGCAGCCCAGGGGCAGGGGGCACAGATACGCAGTATTTT.

This clonotype occurred once. A much larger clone differs by one base, so this may be a read error. V usage is TRBV10-3 and J usage is TRBJ1-3; no definite D call. Germline CDR1 is ENHRY and CDR2 is SYGVKD. CDR3 length: 16 amino acids. With 4 bases removed from V and 0 bases from J, the gap between germline ends came to 13 bases. The CDR3 loop reads CAISGSAGSSGNTIYF. In DNA form, the CDR3 reads TGTGCCATCAGTGGGTCGGCGGGGAGCTCTGGAAACACCATATATTTT.

This clonotype was picked up a small number of times. The chain links TRBV20-1 to TRBJ2-7, with 14 positions matching TRBD2. Trimming removed 3 bases from V and 4 bases from J; junction bases left unmatched: 5. Germline CDR1 reads DFQATT; CDR2 reads SNEGSKA (reference sequence). The CDR3 runs to 15 residues. The CDR3 DNA reads as TGCAGTGCTAGGGGGACTAGCGGGAGAAAGTACGAGCAGTACTTC. Translated, it gives CSARGTSGRKYEQYF.